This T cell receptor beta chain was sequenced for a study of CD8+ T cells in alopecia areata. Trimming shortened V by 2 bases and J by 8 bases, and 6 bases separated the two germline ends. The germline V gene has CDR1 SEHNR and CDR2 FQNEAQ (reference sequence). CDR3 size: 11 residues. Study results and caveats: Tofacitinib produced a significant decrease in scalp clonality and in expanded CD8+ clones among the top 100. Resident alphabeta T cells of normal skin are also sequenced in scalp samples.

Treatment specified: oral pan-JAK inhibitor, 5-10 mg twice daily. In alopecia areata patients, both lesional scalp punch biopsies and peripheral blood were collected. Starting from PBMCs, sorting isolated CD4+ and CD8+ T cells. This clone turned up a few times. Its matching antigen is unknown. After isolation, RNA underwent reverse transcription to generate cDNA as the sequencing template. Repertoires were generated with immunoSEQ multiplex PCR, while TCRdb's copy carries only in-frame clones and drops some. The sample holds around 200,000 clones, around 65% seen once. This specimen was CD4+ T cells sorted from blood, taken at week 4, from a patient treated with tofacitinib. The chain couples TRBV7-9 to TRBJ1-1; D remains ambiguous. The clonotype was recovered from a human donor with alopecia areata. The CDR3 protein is CASSLSIEAFF. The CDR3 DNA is TGTGCCAGCAGCTTATCCATAGAAGCTTTCTTT.